This T cell receptor (beta chain) is from a study of T cells in Graves' hyperthyroidism and ophthalmopathy. Germline assignment: CDR1 SGHRS and CDR2 YFSETQ. Trimming at V came to 0 bases and at J to 7 bases, leaving 8 bases not matched to a gene. This CDR3 region has 16 residues. In patients aged 18 to 65, hyperthyroidism was newly diagnosed, with duration under 2 months. Fresh peripheral blood, under 11 ml, yielded the PBMCs. Amplification of TCR beta CDR3 regions used RNA as the template. Using the HTBI primer set, a first-round RT-PCR was run on the TCR CDR3. One entry per CDR3 protein results from TCRdb running MiXCR on the multiplex PCR reads. Among 250,000 to 300,000 distinct CDR3 sequences listed, 10% to 15% were seen once. To note about this clonotype: Antigen unknown.

Overall study findings and caveats: For ophthalmopathy, model prediction preceded onset by a median approximately 6 months.

The sequence was obtained from a woman in her twenties or thirties with Graves' hyperthyroidism that later progressed to Graves' ophthalmopathy. The rearrangement uses TRBV5-1 and TRBJ1-1, with 11 bases aligning to TRBD1. The sequencing input was blood. The CDR3 DNA is TGCGCCAGCAGCTTGGGTTGGGACAGGGGGGCGATTGAAGCTTTCTTT. Translation gives CASSLGWDRGAIEAFF.